The 19 T cell receptor beta chains reported below all come from one sample, sequenced in a study of blood T cells in healthy people across ages. Primers used in a second PCR of roughly 6 to 11 cycles were a sample-barcoded 5' primer and a J-beta primer mix. One entry per CDR3 protein results from TCRdb running MiXCR on the 5' RACE reads. This repertoire shows roughly 650,000 distinct CDR3 sequences, less than 40% found once; its top ten account for roughly 15%. What was sequenced was blood. These receptors were taken from a woman older than 75 in good health.

This clonotype was seen many times. This chain connects TRBV7-2 to TRBJ2-3, with 7 bases fitting TRBD2. Germline lookup yields CDR1 SGHTA and CDR2 FQGNSA. Germline trimming cut 5 bases from V and 0 bases from J; bases unmatched to any gene: 8. CDR3 size: 16 residues. The CDR3 loop is CASSGDLGGSTDTQYF. The CDR3, as DNA: TGTGCCAGCAGCGGGGATCTGGGGGGGAGCACAGATACGCAGTATTTT.

Note on this clonotype: This may stem from a read error, because a much larger clone lies one nucleotide away. V and J are TRBV6-5 and TRBJ2-7, with a tentative D call TRBD2 (7 bases). Trimming took off 5 bases at V and 7 bases at J, with 21 bases between the two ends. CDR1 and CDR2 (germline): MNHEY, SVGAGI. The CDR3 runs 15 residues. For the CDR3, the DNA is TGTGCCAGCAGTACCTACAGTGGGGGGGCAGTTGAGCAGTACTTC. Protein sequence: CASSTYSGGAVEQYF.

The gene calls are TRBV10-3 and TRBJ2-3; perhaps TRBD2 as D (6 bases). CDR3 size: 13 residues. CDR1 and CDR2 from the germline V gene are ENHRY and SYGVKD. V gave up 3 bases and J gave up 3 bases, with 7 bases separating them. DNA of the CDR3: TGTGCCATCAGTGACGGGGGAACAGATACGCAGTATTTT. It specifies CAISDGGTDTQYF.

This clonotype came up many times. The chain is built from TRBV20-1 and TRBJ2-2, with a tentative D call TRBD2 (6 bases). The CDR3 has 16 amino acids. Per germline, CDR1 DFQATT and CDR2 SNEGSKA (reference sequence). Trimming removed 6 bases from V and 1 base from J, with 18 bases in between. The CDR3 DNA reads as TGCAGTGCCCGCGGAGGGAACGTCGTGAACACCGGGGAGCTGTTTTTT. Encoded protein: CSARGGNVVNTGELFF.

This clonotype was observed many times. The rearrangement joins TRBV7-7 to TRBJ2-5; TRBD2 aligns across 7 bases. The CDR3 has 15 amino acids. J gave up 5 bases and V 0 bases, and 6 bases lay outside the gene matches. Germline CDR1 and CDR2: SSHAT and FNYEAQ (reference sequence). The CDR3: CASSLAGGGFETQYF. The CDR3, as DNA: TGTGCCAGCAGCTTAGCGGGGGGGGGATTCGAGACCCAGTACTTC.

The V and J genes are TRBV5-6 and TRBJ2-4, with D tentatively TRBD1 (5 bases). The V end was cut by 4 bases, the J end by 0 bases, with 14 bases between. CDR1 is SGHDT, CDR2 YYEEEE, per germline. The length of the CDR3 is 16 residues. The CDR3 sequence: CASSRSDRLAKNIQYF. Here the CDR3 DNA reads TGTGCCAGCAGCCGATCTGACAGACTAGCCAAAAACATTCAGTACTTC.

Regarding this clonotype: Given a much more abundant clone one base away, this may be a read error. CDR3 DNA sequence: TGTGCCAGCAGCTCAGACGAGGGGAAGGCCAAAAAGATTCAGTACTTC. Encoded protein: CASSSDEGKAKKIQYF. The J gene is TRBJ2-7, the V gene TRBV13; D could derive from TRBD1 or TRBD2 (5 bases each). V lost 4 bases, J lost 10 bases, and 26 bases lay in between. The CDR3 extends over 16 amino acids. Germline V gives CDR1 PRHDT, CDR2 FYEKMQ (reference sequence).

Points on this clonotype: A much larger clone is a single base away; this may be a read error. The chain joins TRBV12-3 or TRBV12-4 to TRBJ2-3; 8 positions match TRBD1. The CDR3 length is 16 residues. V gave up 1 base and J gave up 6 bases; unmatched junction bases: 9. CDR3 nucleotide sequence: TGTGCCAGCAGTTTAGTGCCCCCAGGGGGCTTGGATACGCAGTATTTT. This translates into CASSLVPPGGLDTQYF.

Many counts were recorded for this clonotype. The J gene is TRBJ2-7, the V gene TRBV15; no firm D call. CDR1 LNHNV and CDR2 YYDKDF come from the germline V gene (reference sequence). Trimming took 1 base from V and 0 from J, leaving 10 bases between them. This CDR3 region has 15 residues. CDR3 protein: CATSRGGESSYEQYF. For the CDR3, the DNA is TGTGCCACCAGCAGAGGTGGAGAGTCCTCCTACGAGCAGTACTTC. The entire variable domain, with the rest obtained from reference TRBV15 and TRBJ2-7, is as follows: DAMVIQNPRYQVTQFGKPVTLSCSQTLNHNVMYWYQQKSSQAPKLLFHYYDKDFNNEADTPDNFQSRRPNTSFCFLDIRSPGLGDTAMYLCATSRGGESSYEQYFGPGTRLTVT.

This clonotype was seen only a few times. The chain links TRBV7-8 to TRBJ1-1; D gene ambiguous. Germline V gene data show CDR1 as SGHVS and CDR2 as FQNEAQ. V was trimmed by 3 bases and J by 5 bases, leaving 10 bases between them. This CDR3 is built from 13 residues. CDR3 DNA: TGTGCCAGCAGCTTTGACTGGTGGACTGAAGCTTTCTTT. This gives the protein CASSFDWWTEAFF. Variable domain in full (rest from reference TRBV7-8 and TRBJ1-1): GAGVSQSPRYKVAKRGQDVALRCDPISGHVSLFWYQQALGQGPEFLTYFQNEAQLDKSGLPSDRFFAERPEGSVSTLKIQRTQQEDSAVYLCASSFDWWTEAFFGQGTRLTVV.

A few counts support this clonotype. The chain links TRBV7-3 to TRBJ1-1, with D tentatively TRBD1 (6 bases). This CDR3 has 13 residues. The V gene's germline CDR1 is SGHTA and CDR2 FQGTGA. V was clipped by 3 bases and J by 4 bases, with 9 bases between them. The CDR3 sequence is CASSFSGATEAFF. The CDR3 coding sequence is TGTGCCAGCAGCTTTTCAGGGGCCACTGAAGCTTTCTTT.

This clonotype was seen a handful of times. This chain uses TRBV7-6 with TRBJ1-1; possibly TRBD1 for D (5 bases). V was clipped by 1 base and J by 1 base, with 16 bases between them. The germline gives CDR1 SGHVS, CDR2 FNYEAQ. The CDR3 spans 17 residues. The CDR3 bases are TGTGCCAGCAGCTTAGTTGAGGCGGGGACGACGAACACTGAAGCTTTCTTT. Translation gives CASSLVEAGTTNTEAFF.

This clonotype has ten or more counts. This sequence joins TRBV5-1 and TRBJ1-1; D is uncertain. This CDR3 has 18 residues. The V end was cut by 0 bases, the J end by 0 bases, with 18 bases between. Germline CDR1 and CDR2: SGHRS and YFSETQ. The DNA of the CDR3 is TGCGCCAGCAGCTTGGCCCTGGATAGGACCTCGTTGAACACTGAAGCTTTCTTT. Translating gives CASSLALDRTSLNTEAFF.

The chain uses TRBV5-1 and TRBJ2-7; a possible D gene is TRBD2 (6 bases). Trimming left V 4 bases short and J 0 bases short, with 11 bases between. Germline assignment: CDR1 SGHRS and CDR2 YFSETQ. The CDR3 has 14 amino acids. The CDR3 bases are TGCGCCAGCAGCCCGGGCGGGAACTCCTACGAGCAGTACTTC. Translated, it gives CASSPGGNSYEQYF.

At least ten counts were recorded for this clonotype. The chain recombines TRBV5-1 with TRBJ2-1; possibly TRBD2 for D (6 bases). Germline assignment: CDR1 SGHRS and CDR2 YFSETQ. V was trimmed by 6 bases and J by 0 bases, leaving 13 bases between them. The CDR3 is 15 residues long. CDR3 sequence: CASKEGLGSYNEQFF. DNA for the CDR3: TGCGCCAGCAAGGAGGGGTTGGGCTCCTACAATGAGCAGTTCTTC.

The chain carries TRBV7-3 and TRBJ2-1; the D is unclear. CDR3 length: 15 amino acids. The V gene lost 4 bases and the J gene lost 5 bases, with 15 bases spanning the gap. Germline CDR1 is SGHTA and CDR2 is FQGTGA. The DNA of the CDR3 is TGTGCCAGCAGCTCTCTATTGGGTATTGACAATGAGCAGTTCTTC. This translates into CASSSLLGIDNEQFF.

V and J are TRBV6-6 and TRBJ1-5; 7 nucleotides match TRBD1. V lost 6 bases to trimming and J lost 5 bases; unmatched junction nucleotides: 13. The CDR3 has 16 residues. Germline V gene sequence: CDR1 MNHNY, CDR2 SVGAGI (reference sequence). The DNA of the CDR3 is TGTGCCAGCAGCCCAAGTCGACAGGGAGGGCATCAGCCCCAGCATTTT. Translating gives CASSPSRQGGHQPQHF.

The count of this clonotype is one. Being one base from a much bigger clone, this may be a read error. The CDR3 DNA sequence: TGTGCCAGCGGCTTAAGGGGGGGTCGGGGTTTCATGAACACTGAAGCTTTCTTT. Its protein is CASGLRGGRGFMNTEAFF. The chain is built from TRBV7-2 and TRBJ1-1, with D possibly being TRBD1 (6 bases). Germline CDR1 and CDR2: SGHTA and FQGNSA. CDR3 length: 18 amino acids.

This sequence joins TRBV15 and TRBJ2-1; no definite D call. Germline loops: CDR1 LNHNV, CDR2 YYDKDF (reference sequence). CDR3 length equals 13 residues. The V and J ends lost 1 base and 9 bases respectively, with 10 bases between them. CDR3 residues: CATSRVSSTEQFF. The CDR3 DNA is TGTGCCACCAGCAGAGTTAGTAGTACTGAGCAGTTCTTC.